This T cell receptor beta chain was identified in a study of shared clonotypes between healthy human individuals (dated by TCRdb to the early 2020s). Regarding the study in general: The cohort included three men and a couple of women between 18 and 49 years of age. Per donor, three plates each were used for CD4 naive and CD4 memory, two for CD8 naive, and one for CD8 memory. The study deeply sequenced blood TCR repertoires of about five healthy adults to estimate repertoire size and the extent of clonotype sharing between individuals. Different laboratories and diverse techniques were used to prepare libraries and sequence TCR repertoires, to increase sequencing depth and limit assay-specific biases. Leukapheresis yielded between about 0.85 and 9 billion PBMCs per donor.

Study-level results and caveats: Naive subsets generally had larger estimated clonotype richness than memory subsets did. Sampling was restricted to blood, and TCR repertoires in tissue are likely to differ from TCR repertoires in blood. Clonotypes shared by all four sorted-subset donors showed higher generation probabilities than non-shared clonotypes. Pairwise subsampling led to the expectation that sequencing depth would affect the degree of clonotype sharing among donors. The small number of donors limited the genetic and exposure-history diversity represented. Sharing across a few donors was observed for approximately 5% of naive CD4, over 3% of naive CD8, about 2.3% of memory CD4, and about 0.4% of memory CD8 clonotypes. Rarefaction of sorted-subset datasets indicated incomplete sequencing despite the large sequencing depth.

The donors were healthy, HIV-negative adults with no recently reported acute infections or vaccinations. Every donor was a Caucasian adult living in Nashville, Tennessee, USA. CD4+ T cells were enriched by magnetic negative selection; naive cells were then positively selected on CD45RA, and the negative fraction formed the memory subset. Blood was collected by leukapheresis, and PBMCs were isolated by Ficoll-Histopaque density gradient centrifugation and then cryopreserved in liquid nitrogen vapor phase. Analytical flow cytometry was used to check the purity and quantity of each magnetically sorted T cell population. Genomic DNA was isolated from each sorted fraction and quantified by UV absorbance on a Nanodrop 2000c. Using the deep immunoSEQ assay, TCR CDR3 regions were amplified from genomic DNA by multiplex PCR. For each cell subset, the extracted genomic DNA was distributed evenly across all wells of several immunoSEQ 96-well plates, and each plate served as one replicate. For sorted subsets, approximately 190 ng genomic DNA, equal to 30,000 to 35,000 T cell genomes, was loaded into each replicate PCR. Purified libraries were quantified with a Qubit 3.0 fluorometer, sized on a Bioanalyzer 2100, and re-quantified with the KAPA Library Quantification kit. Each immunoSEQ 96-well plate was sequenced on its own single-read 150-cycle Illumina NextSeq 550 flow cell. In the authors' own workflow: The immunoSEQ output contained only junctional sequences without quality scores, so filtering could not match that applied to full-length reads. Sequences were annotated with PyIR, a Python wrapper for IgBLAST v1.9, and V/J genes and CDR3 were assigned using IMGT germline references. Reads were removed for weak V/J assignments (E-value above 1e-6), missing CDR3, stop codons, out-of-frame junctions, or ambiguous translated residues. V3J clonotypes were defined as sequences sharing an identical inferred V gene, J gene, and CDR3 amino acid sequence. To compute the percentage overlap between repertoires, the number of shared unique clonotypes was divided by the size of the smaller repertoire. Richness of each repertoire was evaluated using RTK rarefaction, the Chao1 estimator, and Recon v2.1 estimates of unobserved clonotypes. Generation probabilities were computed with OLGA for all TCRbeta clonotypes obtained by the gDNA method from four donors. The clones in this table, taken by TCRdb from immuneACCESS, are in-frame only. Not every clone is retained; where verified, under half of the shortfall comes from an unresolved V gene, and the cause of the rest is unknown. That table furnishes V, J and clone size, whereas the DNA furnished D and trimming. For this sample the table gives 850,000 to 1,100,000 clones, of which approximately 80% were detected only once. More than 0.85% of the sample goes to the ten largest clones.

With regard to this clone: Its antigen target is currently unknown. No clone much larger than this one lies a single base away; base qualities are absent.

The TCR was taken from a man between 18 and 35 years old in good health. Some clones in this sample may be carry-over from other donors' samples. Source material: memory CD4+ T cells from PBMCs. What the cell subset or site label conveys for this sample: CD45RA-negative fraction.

The CDR3 has the sequence CAWSLGGNREAFSDEQYF. The nucleotide sequence reads as follows: TGTGCCTGGAGTTTGGGCGGAAACAGGGAGGCATTTTCGGACGAGCAGTACTTC. The sequence is built from TRBV30 and TRBJ2-7; the D gene cannot be resolved beyond TRBD1 or TRBD2, each matching 6 bases. Deletion took 2 bases off V and 5 bases off J, with a span of 28 bases between the germline ends. The germline V gene (reference sequence) supplies CDR1 GTSNPN and CDR2 SVGIG. The CDR3 holds 18 amino acids from the cysteine to the phenylalanine. Of the read, only the CDR3 DNA is kept; its 54 bases are in frame from base 1. This CDR3, with the reference TRBV30 and TRBJ2-7 proteins standing in past its ends, gives the full variable domain SQTIHQWPATLVQPVGSPLSLECTVEGTSNPNLYWYRQAAGRGLQLLFYSVGIGQISSEVPQNLSASRPQDRQFILSSKKLLLSDSGFYLCAWSLGGNREAFSDEQYFGPGTRLTVT.